This TCR beta chain appears in the sequencing data of a study of molecular identifiers for immune sequencing clone quantification. Source material for naive CD8 libraries was roughly 20,000 to 1,100,000 sorted cells, with 10%, 30% or 50% RNA. Sorting recovered naive CD8 T cells on a CD8+CD4-CCR7+CD45RA+ profile. MiXCR was run by TCRdb on the PCR reads, yielding one entry per CDR3 protein. Among 300,000 to 400,000 distinct CDR3 sequences listed, about 20% were seen once. Findings of the study overall: Sizes of clones that are highly expanded could be underestimated (if identical TCR molecules share a barcode). More than 97% of effector molecules, versus under 1% of naive-cell molecules, belonged to clones above 20 RNA copies.

Of note for this clonotype: Antigen unknown. A much more abundant neighbour one base away suggests this may be a read error.

The TCR sequence derives from a human donor in good health. Some libraries in this study had Jurkat cell RNA spiked in. Sequencing was carried out using naive CD8+ T cells from blood, with Jurkat cell RNA spiked in. Subset specified: FACS-sorted CD8+CD4-CCR7+CD45RA+ naive T cells.

CDR3 in amino acids: CASREGGVGNQPQHF. DNA of the CDR3: TGTGCCAGCAGGGAGGGGGGGGTTGGCAATCAGCCCCAGCATTTT. The chain couples TRBV12-3 or TRBV12-4 to TRBJ1-5; possible D gene TRBD1, 6 bases. The CDR3 runs to 15 residues. V dropped 6 bases and J dropped 2 bases, with 14 bases sitting between them.